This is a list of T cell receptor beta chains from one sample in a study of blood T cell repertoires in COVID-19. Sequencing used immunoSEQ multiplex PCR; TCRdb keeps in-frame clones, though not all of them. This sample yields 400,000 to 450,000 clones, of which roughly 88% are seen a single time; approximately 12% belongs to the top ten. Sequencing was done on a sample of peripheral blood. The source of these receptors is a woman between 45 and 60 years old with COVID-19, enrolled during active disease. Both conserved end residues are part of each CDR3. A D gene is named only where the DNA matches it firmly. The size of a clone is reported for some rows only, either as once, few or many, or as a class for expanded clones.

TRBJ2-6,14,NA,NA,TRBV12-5,CASGPGTGANVLTF,TGTGCTAGTGGGCCAGGGACTGGGGCCAACGTCCTGACTTTC
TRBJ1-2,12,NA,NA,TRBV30,CAWTAGPYGYTF,TGTGCCTGGACCGCAGGGCCCTATGGCTACACCTTC
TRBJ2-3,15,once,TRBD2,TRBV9,CASSVGGLVGDTQYF,TGTGCCAGCAGCGTAGGAGGACTAGTCGGAGATACGCAGTATTTT
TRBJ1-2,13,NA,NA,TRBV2,CASSAQGYYGYTF,TGTGCCAGCAGTGCGCAGGGGTACTATGGCTACACCTTC
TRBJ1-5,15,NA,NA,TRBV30,CACTRAGVSNQPQHF,TGTGCCTGCACTAGGGCAGGGGTTAGCAATCAGCCCCAGCATTTT
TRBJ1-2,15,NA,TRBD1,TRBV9,CASSVVEDRGGGYTF,TGTGCCAGCAGCGTAGTAGAAGACAGAGGGGGCGGCTACACCTTC
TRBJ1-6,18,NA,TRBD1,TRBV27,CASGILLRDRGLSSPLHF,TGTGCCAGCGGCATATTACTCCGGGACAGGGGGCTAAGTTCACCCCTCCACTTT
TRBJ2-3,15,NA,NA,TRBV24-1,CATSDGGAGADTQYF,TGTGCCACCAGTGATGGGGGGGCAGGGGCAGATACGCAGTATTTT
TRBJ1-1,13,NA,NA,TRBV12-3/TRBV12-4,CASSLEQVTEAFF,TGTGCCAGCAGTTTAGAACAAGTCACTGAAGCTTTCTTT
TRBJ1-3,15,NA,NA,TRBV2,CASSVEGSSGNTIYF,TGTGCCAGCAGTGTGGAGGGTAGCTCTGGAAACACCATATATTTT
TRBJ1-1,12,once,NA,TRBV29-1,CSAFFQGIEAFF,TGCAGTGCTTTTTTCCAGGGGATCGAAGCTTTCTTT
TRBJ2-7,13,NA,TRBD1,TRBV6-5,CASSPDRGDEQYF,TGTGCCAGCAGTCCGGACAGGGGAGACGAGCAGTACTTC
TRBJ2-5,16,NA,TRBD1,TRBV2,CASSEALGQGEETQYF,TGTGCCAGCAGTGAAGCGCTAGGACAGGGGGAGGAGACCCAGTACTTC
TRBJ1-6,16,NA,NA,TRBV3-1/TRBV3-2,CASSQEGDRPNSPLHF,TGTGCCAGCAGCCAAGAGGGCGACAGACCTAATTCACCCCTCCACTTT
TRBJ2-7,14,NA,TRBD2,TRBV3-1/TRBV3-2,CASSQGRGGYEQYF,TGTGCCAGCAGCCAAGGGCGGGGGGGGTACGAGCAGTACTTC
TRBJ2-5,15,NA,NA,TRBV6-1,CASSENQGAQETQYF,TGTGCCAGCAGTGAAAACCAGGGCGCCCAAGAGACCCAGTACTTC
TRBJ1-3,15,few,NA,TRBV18,CASSPGLISGNTIYF,TGTGCCAGCTCACCGGGGCTTATCTCTGGAAACACCATATATTTT
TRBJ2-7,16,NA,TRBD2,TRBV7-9,CAIQGLLAAPDYEQYF,TGTGCCATTCAGGGGCTACTAGCGGCACCCGACTACGAGCAGTACTTC
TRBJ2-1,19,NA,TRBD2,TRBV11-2,CASSLISGGALSSYNEQFF,TGTGCCAGCAGCTTAATTAGCGGGGGCGCACTGAGCTCCTACAATGAGCAGTTCTTC
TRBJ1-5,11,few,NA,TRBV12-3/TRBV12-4,CASSFNQPQHF,TGTGCCAGCAGCTTTAATCAGCCCCAGCATTTT
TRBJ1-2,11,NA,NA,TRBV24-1,CATSDGYGYTF,TGTGCCACCAGTGACGGCTATGGCTACACCTTC
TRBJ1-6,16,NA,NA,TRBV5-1,CASSLGEQRDNSPLHF,TGCGCCAGCAGCTTGGGAGAACAGAGGGATAATTCACCCCTCCACTTT
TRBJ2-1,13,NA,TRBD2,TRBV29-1,CSVGSGGLAEQFF,TGCAGCGTTGGAAGCGGGGGTCTCGCTGAGCAGTTCTTC
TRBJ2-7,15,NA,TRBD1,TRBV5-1,CASGRGDRLTYEQYF,TGCGCCAGCGGAAGGGGGGACAGGCTTACCTACGAGCAGTACTTC
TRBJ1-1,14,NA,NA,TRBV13,CASSLERGSTEAFF,TGTGCCAGCAGCTTAGAGCGAGGATCAACTGAAGCTTTCTTT
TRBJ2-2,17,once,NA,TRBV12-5,CASGLVPIQGVTGELFF,TGTGCTAGTGGTTTGGTACCGATACAGGGAGTCACCGGGGAGCTGTTTTTT
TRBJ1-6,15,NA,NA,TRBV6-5,CASSYSRGLGSPLHF,TGTGCCAGCAGTTACTCGCGGGGACTTGGTTCACCCCTCCACTTT
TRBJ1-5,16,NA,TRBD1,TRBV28,CASRRPGTGINQPQHF,TGTGCCAGCAGGCGTCCCGGGACAGGGATTAATCAGCCCCAGCATTTT
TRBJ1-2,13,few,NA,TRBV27,CASSFGPAYGYTF,TGTGCCAGCAGTTTTGGGCCCGCCTATGGCTACACCTTC
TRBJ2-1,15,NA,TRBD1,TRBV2,CASSSGQGAYNEQFF,TGTGCCAGCAGTTCCGGACAGGGGGCGTACAATGAGCAGTTCTTC
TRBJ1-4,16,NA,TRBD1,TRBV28,CASRGQGAGANEKLFF,TGTGCCAGCAGGGGACAGGGGGCGGGAGCTAATGAAAAACTGTTTTTT
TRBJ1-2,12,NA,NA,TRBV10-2,CASSESDTGYTF,TGCGCCAGCAGTGAGTCGGACACCGGCTACACCTTC
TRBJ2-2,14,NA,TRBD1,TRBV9,CASSRKQGPGELFF,TGTGCCAGCAGCAGAAAACAGGGGCCCGGGGAGCTGTTTTTT
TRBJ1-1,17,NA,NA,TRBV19,CASSIDTRQAKNTEAFF,TGTGCCAGTAGTATAGATACCCGCCAGGCGAAGAACACTGAAGCTTTCTTT
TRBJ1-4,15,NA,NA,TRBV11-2,CASSQSGRVDEKLFF,TGTGCCAGCAGCCAGAGCGGGAGGGTGGATGAAAAACTGTTTTTT
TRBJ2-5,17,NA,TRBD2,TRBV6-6,CASSQIGLAGGEETQYF,TGTGCCAGCAGTCAGATCGGACTAGCGGGGGGGGAAGAGACCCAGTACTTC
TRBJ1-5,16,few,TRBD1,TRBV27,CASSPRTGGSNQPQHF,TGTGCCAGCAGTCCGCGGACAGGAGGTAGCAATCAGCCCCAGCATTTT
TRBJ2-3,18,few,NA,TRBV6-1,CASSGAEPLPKLADTQYF,TGTGCCAGCAGTGGGGCTGAACCCCTGCCCAAGTTGGCAGATACGCAGTATTTT
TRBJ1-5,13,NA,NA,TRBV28,CASRRNSNQPQHF,TGTGCCAGCAGGAGGAATAGCAATCAGCCCCAGCATTTT
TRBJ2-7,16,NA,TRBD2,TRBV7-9,CASSFGQRGASYEQYF,TGTGCCAGCAGTTTTGGACAGCGGGGGGCTTCCTACGAGCAGTACTTC
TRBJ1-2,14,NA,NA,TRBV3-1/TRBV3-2,CASSQEDRVGGYTF,TGTGCCAGCAGCCAAGAGGACAGAGTGGGGGGCTACACCTTC
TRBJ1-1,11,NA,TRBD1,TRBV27,CASNQGGEAFF,TGTGCCAGCAATCAGGGGGGTGAAGCTTTCTTT
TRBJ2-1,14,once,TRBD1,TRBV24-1,CATSDLRTGNEQFF,TGTGCCACCAGTGATTTACGGACAGGCAATGAGCAGTTCTTC
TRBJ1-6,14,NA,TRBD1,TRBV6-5,CASRGQPYNSPLHF,TGTGCCAGCAGGGGACAGCCTTATAATTCACCCCTCCACTTT
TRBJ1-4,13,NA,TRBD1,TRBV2,CASKGQGNEKLFF,TGTGCCAGCAAGGGACAGGGAAACGAAAAACTGTTTTTT
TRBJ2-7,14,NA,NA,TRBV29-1,CSVQGRTPTYEQYF,TGCAGCGTCCAGGGTAGGACACCCACCTACGAGCAGTACTTC
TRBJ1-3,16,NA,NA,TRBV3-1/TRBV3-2,CASSQEWQGSGNTIYF,TGTGCCAGCAGCCAAGAGTGGCAGGGCTCTGGAAACACCATATATTTT
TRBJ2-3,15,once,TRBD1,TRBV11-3,CASSLRQGAGDTQYF,TGTGCCAGCAGTTTACGACAGGGGGCGGGAGATACGCAGTATTTT
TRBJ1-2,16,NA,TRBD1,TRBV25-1,CASSVGTGVGRGGYTF,TGTGCCAGCAGTGTAGGGACAGGGGTAGGTCGTGGTGGCTACACCTTC
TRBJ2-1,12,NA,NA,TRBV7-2,CASSLLHNEQFF,TGTGCCAGCAGCTTACTTCACAATGAGCAGTTCTTC
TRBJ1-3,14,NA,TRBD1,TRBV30,CAWSGQGSGNTIYF,TGTGCCTGGAGTGGACAGGGATCTGGAAACACCATATATTTT
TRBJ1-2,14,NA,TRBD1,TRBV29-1,CSVHQRTGIDGYTF,TGCAGCGTCCACCAACGGACAGGGATAGATGGCTACACCTTC
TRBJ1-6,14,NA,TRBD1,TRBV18,CASSPTGPDVALHF,TGTGCCAGCTCTCCGACAGGGCCTGATGTTGCCCTCCACTTT
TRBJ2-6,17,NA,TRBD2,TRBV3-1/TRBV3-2,CASSQGTGGSGANVLTF,TGTGCCAGCAGCCAAGGGACGGGGGGGTCTGGGGCCAACGTCCTGACTTTC
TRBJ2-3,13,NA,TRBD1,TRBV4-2,CASSDRGKDTQYF,TGTGCCAGCAGCGACAGGGGGAAGGATACGCAGTATTTT
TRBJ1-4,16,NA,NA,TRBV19,CASSMGWEGLGEKLFF,TGTGCCAGTAGTATGGGCTGGGAGGGACTTGGTGAAAAACTGTTTTTT
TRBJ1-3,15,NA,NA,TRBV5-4,CASSLGTQTGNTIYF,TGTGCCAGCAGCTTGGGGACACAAACTGGAAACACCATATATTTT
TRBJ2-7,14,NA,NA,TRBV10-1,CASSESNWGHEQYF,TGCGCCAGCAGTGAGTCGAATTGGGGCCACGAGCAGTACTTC
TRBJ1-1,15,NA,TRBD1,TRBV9,CASSTTTGLNTEAFF,TGTGCCAGCAGCACGACGACAGGGCTGAACACTGAAGCTTTCTTT
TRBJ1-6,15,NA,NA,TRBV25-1,CASSESGGAYSPLHF,TGTGCCAGCAGTGAATCGGGGGGCGCATATTCACCCCTCCACTTT